Each of the 22 T cell receptor beta chains below was sequenced from the same sample in a study of cytomegalovirus exposure and HLA in healthy donors. Primers for the PCR totalled 60 Vbeta and 13 Jbeta. Repertoires were generated with immunoSEQ multiplex PCR, while TCRdb's copy carries only in-frame clones and drops some. The sample's table shows 150,000 to 200,000 clones. Input material: PBMCs. The receptors shown here come from a man aged 25 to 40 in good health and CMV-seronegative.

This chain connects TRBV18 to TRBJ1-1, with D uncertain. Trimming removed 0 bases at V and 6 bases at J, with 14 bases between. CDR1 is KGHSH, CDR2 LQKENI, per germline. There are 15 residues in the CDR3. The CDR3 spells CASSPPNVGSPEAFF. CDR3 nucleotides: TGTGCCAGCTCACCACCGAATGTGGGGAGTCCTGAAGCTTTCTTT. Complete variable domain (other parts from reference TRBV18 and TRBJ1-1): NAGVMQNPRHLVRRRGQEARLRCSPMKGHSHVYWYRQLPEEGLKFMVYLQKENIIDESGMPKERFSAEFPKEGPSILRIQQVVRGDSAAYFCASSPPNVGSPEAFFGQGTRLTVV.

Here the CDR3 reads CASSLEGGVYGYTF. CDR3 sequence (DNA): TGCGCCAGCAGCTTGGAAGGGGGCGTTTATGGCTACACCTTC. V is TRBV5-1 and J is TRBJ1-2; 7 nucleotides align to TRBD1. V was clipped by 0 bases and J by 5 bases; unmatched bases: 4. CDR3 length equals 14 residues. Germline CDR1 SGHRS, CDR2 YFSETQ.

The chain employs TRBV19 and TRBJ2-5; TRBD1 matches at 10 bases. Trimming cost V 3 bases and J 2 bases; bases outside gene matches: 6. Germline V CDR1 and CDR2: LNHDA, SQIVND (reference sequence). This CDR3 is built from 16 residues. CDR3 residues: CASSMGTGDAQETQYF. CDR3 in DNA: TGTGCCAGTAGTATGGGGACAGGGGATGCTCAAGAGACCCAGTACTTC.

DNA for the CDR3: TGTGCCAGCAGCCGGATAACAGGGCTGACTGAAGCTTTCTTT. Its translation: CASSRITGLTEAFF. The genes are TRBV14 and TRBJ1-1; possible D gene TRBD1, 6 bases. The V and J ends lost 4 bases and 5 bases respectively, with 14 bases between them. Germline CDR1 SGHDN, CDR2 FVKESK. The CDR3 is 14 amino acids.

The gene calls are TRBV11-2 and TRBJ2-1; 8 nucleotides match TRBD1. Trimming removed 5 bases from V and 7 bases from J; junction bases left unmatched: 16. Germline CDR1 is SGHAT and CDR2 is FQNNGV. This CDR3 spans 17 amino acids. The CDR3 loop reads CASSAETTGGFWNEQFF. The CDR3 nucleotides are TGTGCCAGCAGCGCGGAGACCACAGGGGGTTTTTGGAATGAGCAGTTCTTC.

The chain couples TRBV27 to TRBJ1-5; D uncertain. V lost 6 bases to trimming and J lost 5 bases, with 20 bases between them. Germline CDR1 is MNHEY and CDR2 is SMNVEV (reference sequence). This CDR3 is 16 amino acids long. CDR3 coding DNA: TGTGCCAGCAGCCCTAGCATGCCCACAACGCATCAGCCCCAGCATTTT. Protein sequence: CASSPSMPTTHQPQHF.

The genes are TRBV5-1 and TRBJ2-7, with TRBD1 matching over 10 bases. The CDR3 is 16 residues long. Germline-derived CDR1 and CDR2 are SGHRS and YFSETQ. Trimming removed 4 bases from V and 3 bases from J; junction bases left unmatched: 10. The CDR3, as DNA: TGCGCCAGCAGCCGAAGTCAAGGGACAGGGGTCTACGAGCAGTACTTC. Residues: CASSRSQGTGVYEQYF.

V usage is TRBV10-3 and J usage is TRBJ1-4, with D maybe TRBD1 (6 bases). The germline V gene has CDR1 ENHRY and CDR2 SYGVKD. CDR3 length: 15 amino acids. The ends were cut back, 0 bases at V and 7 bases at J, with 12 bases in the middle. CDR3 in amino acids: CAISESTGYGEKLFF. For the CDR3, the DNA is TGTGCCATCAGTGAGTCTACAGGGTATGGTGAAAAACTGTTTTTT.

The CDR3 sequence is CAIRSLAGESDTQYF. The CDR3, as DNA: TGTGCCATCAGGAGCCTAGCGGGAGAGTCAGATACGCAGTATTTT. This chain links TRBV10-3 with TRBJ2-3, with 10 bases lining up with TRBD2. V dropped 6 bases and J dropped 4; count of bases not matched to a gene: 7. This CDR3 region has 15 residues. The germline V gene encodes CDR1 ENHRY and CDR2 SYGVKD.

The chain is built from TRBV5-4 and TRBJ1-1; no firm D call. The CDR3 is 14 residues long. CDR1 is SGHNT, CDR2 YYREEE, per germline (reference sequence). With 0 bases removed from V and 4 bases from J, the gap between germline ends came to 10 bases. The CDR3 sequence: CASSLGQAFTEAFF. The DNA for the CDR3 is TGTGCCAGCAGCTTGGGGCAGGCGTTCACTGAAGCTTTCTTT.

The rearrangement uses TRBV30 and TRBJ1-5, with a possible D match to TRBD1 (5 bases). The germline V gene has CDR1 GTSNPN and CDR2 SVGIG (reference sequence). The CDR3 length is 15 residues. Trimming cost V 2 bases and J 2 bases, with 13 bases left between them. The CDR3 region has the DNA TGTGCCTGGAGTCTAGGGGCCGCTGGCAATCAGCCCCAGCATTTT. It specifies CAWSLGAAGNQPQHF.

The rearrangement joins TRBV19 to TRBJ2-1; 8 bases fit TRBD1. Germline trimming cut 7 bases from V and 9 bases from J; bases unmatched to any gene: 5. This CDR3 has 12 amino acids. In germline, CDR1 is LNHDA, CDR2 SQIVND (reference sequence). CDR3 sequence: CASTRQGSEQFF. Here the CDR3 DNA reads TGTGCCAGTACCCGACAGGGGAGTGAGCAGTTCTTC.

The gene calls are TRBV5-1 and TRBJ2-5; 11 bases fit TRBD1. Germline V lookup: CDR1 SGHRS, CDR2 YFSETQ. There are 14 residues in the CDR3. J lost 5 bases, V lost 4 bases, and 4 bases had no gene match. The DNA for the CDR3 is TGCGCCAGCAGCACGGACAGGGGGCTTGAGACCCAGTACTTC. Translation: CASSTDRGLETQYF.

The chain employs TRBV7-8 and TRBJ2-3; TRBD2 aligns across 12 bases. The V segment lost 5 bases and the J segment 2 bases; nucleotides outside the gene matches: 5. In germline, CDR1 is SGHVS, CDR2 FQNEAQ. The CDR3 has 16 residues. The CDR3 sequence is CASSRTSGIYTDTQYF. DNA of the CDR3: TGTGCCAGCAGCCGGACTAGCGGGATATACACAGATACGCAGTATTTT.

The chain couples TRBV29-1 to TRBJ2-7, with 7 bases lining up with TRBD1. CDR3 length: 13 amino acids. Germline CDR1 reads SQVTM; CDR2 reads ANQGSEA. The junction had 7 bases not matched to a gene; V was cut back by 6 bases and J by 2 bases. CDR3 nucleotide sequence: TGCAGCGTGGGTGGGGGACAGACCTACGAGCAGTACTTC. Protein: CSVGGGQTYEQYF.

The chain carries TRBV7-8 and TRBJ2-3, with TRBD2 matching over 7 bases. Germline CDR1 SGHVS, CDR2 FQNEAQ. V dropped 3 bases and J dropped 1; count of bases not matched to a gene: 4. The CDR3 has 15 amino acids. DNA for the CDR3: TGTGCCAGCAGCTTCTGGGGGAGGGGCACAGATACGCAGTATTTT. Its protein product is CASSFWGRGTDTQYF. Drawing the rest from reference TRBV7-8 and TRBJ2-3, the complete variable domain is GAGVSQSPRYKVAKRGQDVALRCDPISGHVSLFWYQQALGQGPEFLTYFQNEAQLDKSGLPSDRFFAERPEGSVSTLKIQRTQQEDSAVYLCASSFWGRGTDTQYFGPGTRLTVL.

The gene calls are TRBV10-1 and TRBJ2-5; a weak D match, TRBD2 (5 bases). CDR1 and CDR2 (germline): WNHNN, SYGVQD (reference sequence). Trimming took 6 bases from V and 0 from J, leaving 14 bases between them. This CDR3 contains 15 residues. DNA of the CDR3: TGCGCCAGCAGCTACGGGATAGAGTACCAAGAGACCCAGTACTTC. Protein: CASSYGIEYQETQYF.

The chain links TRBV4-1 to TRBJ1-2; 10 bases align to TRBD1. CDR3 length equals 15 residues. CDR1 is MGHRA and CDR2 is YSYEKL in the germline V gene. V trimming: 3 bases; J trimming: 8 bases; junction bases outside the gene matches: 9. The CDR3 sequence is CASSHPGTGASGYTF. In nucleotides, the CDR3 is TGCGCCAGCAGCCATCCCGGGACAGGGGCCTCGGGCTACACCTTC.

Concerning this clone: Other DNA sequences of this sample code for an identical CDR3. The chain employs TRBV7-9 and TRBJ1-2; TRBD1 aligns across 8 bases. Per germline, CDR1 SEHNR and CDR2 FQNEAQ (reference sequence). The CDR3 is 13 amino acids. V was pared by 1 base and J by 5 bases, with 0 bases of the junction left unmatched. The CDR3 DNA sequence: TGTGCCAGCAGCTTAGGACAGGGGTATGGCTACACCTTC. The encoded protein is CASSLGQGYGYTF.

The chain uses TRBV10-3 and TRBJ1-3; 7 bases map to TRBD1. CDR3 length: 14 residues. CDR1 and CDR2 from the germline V gene are ENHRY and SYGVKD. J gave up 7 bases and V 8 bases, and 11 bases lay outside the gene matches. For the CDR3, the DNA is TGTGCCATCCGCCCCCGGACAGGCGGGAACACCATATATTTT. Translating gives CAIRPRTGGNTIYF.

This sequence joins TRBV6-5 and TRBJ2-7; 8 bases map to TRBD2. CDR3 size: 15 residues. V shed 6 bases, J shed 3 bases, and the junction held 10 bases outside the gene matches. Germline CDR1 reads MNHEY; CDR2 reads SVGAGI. CDR3 DNA sequence: TGTGCCAGCAGACAACAGCGGGGGCCGGACTACGAGCAGTACTTC. It translates to CASRQQRGPDYEQYF.

The CDR3 loop reads CASSLEGLSWNEQFF. In DNA, the CDR3 is TGTGCCAGCAGCTTAGAGGGACTCTCCTGGAATGAGCAGTTCTTC. The chain is built from TRBV7-3 and TRBJ2-1, with a tentative D call TRBD2 (6 bases). The CDR3 runs to 15 residues. V shed 2 bases and J shed 7 bases, with 15 bases lying between them. Germline V gene lookup returns CDR1 SGHTA and CDR2 FQGTGA.